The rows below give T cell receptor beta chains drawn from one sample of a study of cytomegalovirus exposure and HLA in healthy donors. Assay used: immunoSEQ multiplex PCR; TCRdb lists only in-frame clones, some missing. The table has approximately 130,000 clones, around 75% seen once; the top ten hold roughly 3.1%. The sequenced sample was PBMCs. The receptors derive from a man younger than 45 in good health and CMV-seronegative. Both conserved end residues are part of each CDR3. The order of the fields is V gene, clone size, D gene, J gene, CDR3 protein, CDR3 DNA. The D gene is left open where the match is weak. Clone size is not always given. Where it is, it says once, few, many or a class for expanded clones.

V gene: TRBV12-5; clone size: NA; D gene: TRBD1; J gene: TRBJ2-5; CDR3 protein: CASGPGQGPETQYF; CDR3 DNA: TGTGCTAGTGGTCCGGGACAGGGCCCGGAGACCCAGTACTTC
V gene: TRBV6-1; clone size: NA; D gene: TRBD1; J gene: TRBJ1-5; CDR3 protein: CASSEGTGAHQPQHF; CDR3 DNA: TGTGCCAGCAGTGAAGGGACAGGGGCCCATCAGCCCCAGCATTTT
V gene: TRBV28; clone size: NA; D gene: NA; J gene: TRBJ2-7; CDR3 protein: CASSHTISAHYEQYF; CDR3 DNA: TGTGCCAGCAGTCACACCATAAGTGCCCACTACGAGCAGTACTTC
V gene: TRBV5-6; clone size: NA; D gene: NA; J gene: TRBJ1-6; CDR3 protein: CASSSLMILGYHSPLHF; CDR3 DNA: TGTGCCAGCAGCTCCCTAATGATTCTAGGCTACCATTCACCCCTCCACTTT
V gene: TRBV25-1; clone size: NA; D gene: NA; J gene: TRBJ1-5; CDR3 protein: CASSEAGGTNQPQHF; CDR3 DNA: TGTGCCAGCAGTGAAGCTGGAGGGACTAATCAGCCCCAGCATTTT
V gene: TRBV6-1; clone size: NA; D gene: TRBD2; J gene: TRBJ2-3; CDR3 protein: CASRGLAGSTDTQYF; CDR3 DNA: TGTGCCAGCAGGGGACTAGCGGGGAGCACAGATACGCAGTATTTT
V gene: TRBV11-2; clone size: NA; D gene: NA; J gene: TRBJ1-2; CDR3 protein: CASSSTGEKLGYTF; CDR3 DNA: TGTGCCAGCAGCTCTACAGGAGAGAAGCTTGGCTACACCTTC
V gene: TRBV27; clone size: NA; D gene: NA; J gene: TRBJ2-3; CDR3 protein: CASSLPRGRLGPDTQYF; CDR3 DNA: TGTGCCAGCAGTCTCCCTCGAGGGCGGCTGGGCCCAGATACGCAGTATTTT
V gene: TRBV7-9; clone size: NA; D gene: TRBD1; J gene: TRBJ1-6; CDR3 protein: CASTPDRNESPLHF; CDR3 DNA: TGTGCCAGCACCCCGGACAGGAACGAATCACCCCTCCACTTT
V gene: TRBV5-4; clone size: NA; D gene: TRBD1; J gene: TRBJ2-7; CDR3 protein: CASSTDRVTSYEQYF; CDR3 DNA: TGTGCCAGCAGCACGGACAGGGTTACATCCTACGAGCAGTACTTC
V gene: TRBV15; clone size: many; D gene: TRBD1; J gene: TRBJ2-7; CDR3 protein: CATSRTGPSRDEQYF; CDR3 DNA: TGTGCCACCAGCAGGACAGGGCCATCCCGGGACGAGCAGTACTTC
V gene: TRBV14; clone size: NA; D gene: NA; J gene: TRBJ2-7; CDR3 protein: CASSQLTKPYEQYF; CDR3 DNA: TGTGCCAGCAGCCAATTAACTAAACCCTACGAGCAGTACTTC
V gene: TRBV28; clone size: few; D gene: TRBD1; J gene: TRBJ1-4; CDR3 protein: CASRGQVPVLTTNEKLFF; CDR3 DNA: TGTGCCAGCAGGGGACAGGTCCCCGTTCTCACAACTAATGAAAAACTGTTTTTT
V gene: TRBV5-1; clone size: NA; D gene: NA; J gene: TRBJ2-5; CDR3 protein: CASSLAGTNIQETQYF; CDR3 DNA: TGCGCCAGCAGCTTGGCAGGCACAAACATCCAAGAGACCCAGTACTTC
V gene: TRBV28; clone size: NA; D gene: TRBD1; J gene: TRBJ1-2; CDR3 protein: CASSRAGQGRYGYTF; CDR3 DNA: TGTGCCAGCAGCCGAGCAGGACAGGGTCGGTATGGCTACACCTTC
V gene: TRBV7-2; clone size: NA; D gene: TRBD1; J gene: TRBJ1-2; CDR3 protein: CASSLVFVIERTGDGYTF; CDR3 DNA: TGTGCCAGCAGCTTAGTATTTGTGATCGAGCGGACAGGGGATGGCTACACCTTC
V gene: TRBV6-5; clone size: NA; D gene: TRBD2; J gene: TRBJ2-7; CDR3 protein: CASSYLREGVYEQYF; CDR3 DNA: TGTGCCAGCAGTTACCTCAGGGAGGGAGTCTACGAGCAGTACTTC
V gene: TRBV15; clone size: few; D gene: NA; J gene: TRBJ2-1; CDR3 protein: CATSRGLLKGLSYNEQFF; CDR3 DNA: TGTGCCACCAGCAGAGGCCTTCTGAAGGGGCTGTCCTACAATGAGCAGTTCTTC
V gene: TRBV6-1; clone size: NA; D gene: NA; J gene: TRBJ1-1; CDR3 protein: CASSEGQGPVNTEAFF; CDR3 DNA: TGTGCCAGCAGTGAAGGTCAGGGGCCCGTGAACACTGAAGCTTTCTTT
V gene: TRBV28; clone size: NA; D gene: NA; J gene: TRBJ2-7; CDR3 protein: CASRTGEFVYEQYF; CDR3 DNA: TGTGCCAGCAGAACCGGGGAATTTGTCTACGAGCAGTACTTC
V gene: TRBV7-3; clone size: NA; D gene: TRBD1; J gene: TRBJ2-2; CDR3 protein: CATRQGSTGELFF; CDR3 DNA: TGTGCCACCAGACAGGGAAGCACCGGGGAGCTGTTTTTT
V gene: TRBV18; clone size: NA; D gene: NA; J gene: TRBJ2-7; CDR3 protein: CASSPGSYEQYF; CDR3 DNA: TGTGCCAGCTCACCCGGTTCCTACGAGCAGTACTTC
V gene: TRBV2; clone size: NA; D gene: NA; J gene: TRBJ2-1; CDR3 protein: CASEEGQTIYNEQFF; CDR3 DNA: TGTGCCAGCGAGGAGGGGCAGACGATCTACAATGAGCAGTTCTTC
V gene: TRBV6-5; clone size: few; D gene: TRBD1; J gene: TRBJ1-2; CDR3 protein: CASRNRGRVYGYTF; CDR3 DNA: TGTGCCAGCCGAAACAGGGGAAGGGTCTATGGCTACACCTTC
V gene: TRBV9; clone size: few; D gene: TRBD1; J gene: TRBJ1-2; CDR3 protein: CASSSPRAGTVLNNYGYTF; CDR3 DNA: TGTGCCAGCAGCTCCCCAAGGGCCGGGACAGTACTTAATAACTATGGCTACACCTTC
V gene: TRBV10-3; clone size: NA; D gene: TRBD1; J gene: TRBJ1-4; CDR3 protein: CAISAGTGGRGAEKLFF; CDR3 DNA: TGTGCCATCAGTGCTGGGACAGGGGGACGGGGAGCTGAAAAACTGTTTTTT
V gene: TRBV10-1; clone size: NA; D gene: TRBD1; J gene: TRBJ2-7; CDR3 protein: CASSHPGQGSYEQYF; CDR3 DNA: TGCGCCAGCTCACATCCGGGACAGGGCTCCTACGAGCAGTACTTC
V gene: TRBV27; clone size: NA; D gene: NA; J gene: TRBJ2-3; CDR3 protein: CASRLGLGRTDTQYF; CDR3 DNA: TGTGCCAGCAGACTGGGACTGGGTAGGACAGATACGCAGTATTTT
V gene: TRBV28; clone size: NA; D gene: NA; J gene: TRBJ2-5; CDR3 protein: CASSLSRGGETQYF; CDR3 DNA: TGTGCCAGCAGTTTGAGCAGGGGTGGAGAGACCCAGTACTTC
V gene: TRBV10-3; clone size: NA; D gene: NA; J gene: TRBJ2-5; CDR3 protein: CAISLSSQETQYF; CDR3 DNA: TGTGCCATCAGCCTGTCCTCTCAAGAGACCCAGTACTTC
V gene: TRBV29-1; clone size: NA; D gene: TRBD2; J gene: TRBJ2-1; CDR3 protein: CSVFTAGGIYNEQFF; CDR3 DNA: TGCAGCGTGTTCACTGCGGGGGGAATCTACAATGAGCAGTTCTTC
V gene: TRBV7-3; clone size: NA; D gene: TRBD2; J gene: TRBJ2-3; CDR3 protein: CASSRAGGTDTQYF; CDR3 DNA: TGTGCCAGCAGTAGGGCGGGGGGCACAGATACGCAGTATTTT
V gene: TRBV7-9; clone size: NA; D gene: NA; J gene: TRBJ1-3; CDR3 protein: CASSYGHPPSGNTIYF; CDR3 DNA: TGTGCCAGCAGCTACGGACATCCTCCCTCTGGAAACACCATATATTTT
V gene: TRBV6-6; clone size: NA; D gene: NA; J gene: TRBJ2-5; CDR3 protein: CASSSGAYWETQYF; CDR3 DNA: TGTGCCAGCAGTTCAGGGGCGTATTGGGAGACCCAGTACTTC
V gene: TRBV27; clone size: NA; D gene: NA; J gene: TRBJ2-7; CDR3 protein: CASSQGWGRYEYEQYF; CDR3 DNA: TGTGCCAGCAGTCAAGGCTGGGGCCGATATGAATACGAGCAGTACTTC
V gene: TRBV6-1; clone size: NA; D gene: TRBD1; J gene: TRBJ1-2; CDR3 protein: CASSPGTANGYTF; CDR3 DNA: TGTGCCAGCAGCCCCGGGACAGCGAATGGCTACACCTTC
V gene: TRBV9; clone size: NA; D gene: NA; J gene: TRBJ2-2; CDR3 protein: CASSVAWNTGELFF; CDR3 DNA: TGTGCCAGCAGCGTAGCTTGGAACACCGGGGAGCTGTTTTTT
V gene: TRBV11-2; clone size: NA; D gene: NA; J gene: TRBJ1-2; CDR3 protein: CASSLDGDGYTF; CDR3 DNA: TGTGCCAGCAGCTTAGACGGGGATGGCTACACCTTC
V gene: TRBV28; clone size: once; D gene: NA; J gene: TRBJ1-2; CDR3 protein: CASSLQGSDGYTF; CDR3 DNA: TGTGCCAGCAGTTTGCAGGGGTCGGATGGCTACACCTTC
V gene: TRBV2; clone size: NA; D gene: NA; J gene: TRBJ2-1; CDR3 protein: CASSFILYNEQFF; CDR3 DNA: TGTGCCAGCAGCTTTATACTCTACAATGAGCAGTTCTTC
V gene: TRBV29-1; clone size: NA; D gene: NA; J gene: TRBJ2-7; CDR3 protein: CSVAGHWRPYEQYF; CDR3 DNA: TGCAGCGTTGCAGGACACTGGCGCCCCTACGAGCAGTACTTC
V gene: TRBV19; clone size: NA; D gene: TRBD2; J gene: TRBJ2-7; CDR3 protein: CASSSRGLAGVLFSYEQYF; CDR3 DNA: TGTGCCAGTAGTTCACGGGGACTAGCGGGAGTCCTATTCTCCTACGAGCAGTACTTC
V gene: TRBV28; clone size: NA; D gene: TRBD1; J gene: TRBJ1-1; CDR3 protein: CASSLQQGTEAFF; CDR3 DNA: TGTGCCAGCAGTCTCCAACAGGGGACTGAAGCTTTCTTT
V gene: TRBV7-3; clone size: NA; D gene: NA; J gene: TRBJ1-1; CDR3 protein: CASSFQENTEAFF; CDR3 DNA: TGTGCCAGCAGCTTTCAGGAGAACACTGAAGCTTTCTTT
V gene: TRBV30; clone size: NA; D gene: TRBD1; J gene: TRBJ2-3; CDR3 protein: CAWSSHRGDTQYF; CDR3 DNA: TGTGCCTGGAGTAGCCACAGGGGCGATACGCAGTATTTT
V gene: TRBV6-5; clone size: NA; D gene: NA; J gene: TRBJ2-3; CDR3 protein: CASSYSIWLDTQYF; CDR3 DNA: TGTGCCAGCAGTTACTCGATTTGGCTGGATACGCAGTATTTT
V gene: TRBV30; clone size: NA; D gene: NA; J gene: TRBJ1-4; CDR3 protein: CAWSGSATNEKLFF; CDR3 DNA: TGTGCCTGGAGTGGAAGTGCGACTAATGAAAAACTGTTTTTT
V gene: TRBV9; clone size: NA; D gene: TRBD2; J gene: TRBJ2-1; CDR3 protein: CASSAKGLAGTNEQFF; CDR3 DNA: TGTGCCAGCAGCGCAAAGGGACTAGCGGGGACCAATGAGCAGTTCTTC
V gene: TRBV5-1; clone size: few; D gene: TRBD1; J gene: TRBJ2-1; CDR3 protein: CASSPGQGLNREQFF; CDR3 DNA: TGCGCCAGCAGCCCCGGACAGGGCCTTAATCGTGAGCAGTTCTTC
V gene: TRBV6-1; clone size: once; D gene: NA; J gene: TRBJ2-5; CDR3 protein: CASRGADVTETQYF; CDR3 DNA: TGTGCCAGCAGGGGGGCTGATGTGACAGAGACCCAGTACTTC
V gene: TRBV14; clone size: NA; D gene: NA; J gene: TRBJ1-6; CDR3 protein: CASSFDSGSPLHF; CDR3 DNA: TGTGCCAGCAGCTTCGACAGTGGTTCACCCCTCCACTTT
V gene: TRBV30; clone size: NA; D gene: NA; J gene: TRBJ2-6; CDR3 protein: CAGIVRKQGTGANVLTF; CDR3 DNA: TGTGCCGGGATTGTCAGGAAACAGGGAACTGGGGCCAACGTCCTGACTTTC
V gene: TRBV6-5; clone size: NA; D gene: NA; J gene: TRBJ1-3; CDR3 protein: CASSGAGNTIYF; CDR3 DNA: TGTGCCAGCAGCGGGGCTGGAAACACCATATATTTT
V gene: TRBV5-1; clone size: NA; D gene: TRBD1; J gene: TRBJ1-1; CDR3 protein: CASSLGSGGGMNTEAFF; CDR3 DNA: TGCGCCAGCAGCTTGGGCTCAGGGGGCGGGATGAACACTGAAGCTTTCTTT